The next 26 T cell receptor beta chains were all read from a single sample in a study of beta chain features in type 1 diabetes. Their antigen targets remain unknown. Reverse transcription of all isolated RNA meant that expressed TCRB transcripts were sequenced. Data came from immunoSEQ multiplex PCR; TCRdb stores just in-frame clones and leaves some out. The sample contains a few hundred thousand clones, 15% of which appear only once. Regarding the study as a whole: Significant though moderate, a shortening of TCRB CDR3s appeared in all four CD4+ subsets of Type 1 diabetes patients.

Sequencing was carried out using naive CD4+ T cells from blood. These receptors came from a man younger than 30 with type 1 diabetes.

This clone came up a few times. The rearrangement joins TRBV28 to TRBJ2-7; 9 bases are a match to TRBD1. This CDR3 region has 15 residues. The V segment lost 11 bases and the J segment 4 bases; nucleotides outside the gene matches: 15. Germline V lookup: CDR1 MDHEN, CDR2 SYDVKM. The CDR3 reads CAVEGTGHASYEQYF. The CDR3 DNA reads TGTGCCGTAGAAGGGACAGGGCATGCCAGTTACGAGCAGTACTTC.

This clone has just a few counts. V and J are TRBV4-1 and TRBJ2-1, with 9 bases that match TRBD2. The CDR3 sequence is 18 residues long. Germline V gives CDR1 MGHRA, CDR2 YSYEKL. V lost 6 bases and J lost 4; bases outside the gene matches: 16. The CDR3 is CASSHWGGKREAYNEQFF. The CDR3, as DNA: TGCGCCAGCAGTCACTGGGGGGGAAAGCGGGAGGCGTACAATGAGCAGTTCTTC.

This clone was recorded a few times. The chain links TRBV5-1 to TRBJ1-1; possibly TRBD1 for D (5 bases). The CDR3 totals 12 residues. CDR1 and CDR2 from the germline V gene are SGHRS and YFSETQ. Trimming took off 4 bases at V and 5 bases at J, with 9 bases between the two ends. The CDR3 DNA reads TGCGCCAGCAGCCTACAGGATACTGAAGCTTTCTTT. Protein product: CASSLQDTEAFF.

CDR3 region: CASSLSTSRADTQYF. CDR3 coding DNA: TGCGCCAGCAGCTTGTCCACTAGCAGAGCAGATACGCAGTATTTT. The chain joins TRBV5-1 to TRBJ2-3; D is possibly TRBD2 (6 bases). With 1 base removed from V and 4 bases from J, the gap between germline ends came to 13 bases. There are 15 residues in the CDR3. The V gene's germline CDR1 is SGHRS and CDR2 YFSETQ.

This clone was detected a few times. The J gene is TRBJ2-5, the V gene TRBV18; 13 bases map to TRBD2. The CDR3 sequence is 16 residues long. Germline V gene lookup returns CDR1 KGHSH and CDR2 LQKENI. Trimming cost V 5 bases and J 3 bases; bases outside gene matches: 6. In DNA form, the CDR3 reads TGTGCCAGCTCAGCCGCCGGGACTAGCGGGGAAGAGACCCAGTACTTC. It codes for CASSAAGTSGEETQYF.

The rearrangement links TRBV5-1 to TRBJ2-7; TRBD1 matches 9 bases. Germline V lookup: CDR1 SGHRS, CDR2 YFSETQ. The V and J ends lost 0 bases and 4 bases, in that order; junction bases with no gene match: 5. The CDR3 totals 15 residues. CDR3 bases: TGCGCCAGCAGCTTGGCCGGGGACAGGGTGTACGAGCAGTACTTC. Translation gives CASSLAGDRVYEQYF.

CDR3 nucleotides: TGTGCCACCAGCAAAGCTTCCAGCACAGATACGCAGTATTTT. This translates into CATSKASSTDTQYF. The chain joins TRBV15 to TRBJ2-3, with unresolved D. The ends were cut back, 4 bases at V and 0 bases at J, with 8 bases in the middle. Per the germline V gene, CDR1 is LNHNV and CDR2 is YYDKDF (reference sequence). This CDR3 region has 14 residues.

CDR3 DNA: TGTGCCAGCAGCCAAGCCGAAGGGGGCTACGAGCAGTACTTC. Translation: CASSQAEGGYEQYF. The chain couples TRBV14 to TRBJ2-7; the D gene is possibly TRBD1 (6 bases). Trimming removed 1 base at V and 3 bases at J, with 10 bases between. The length of the CDR3 is 14 residues. Germline CDR1 and CDR2: SGHDN and FVKESK.

This chain links TRBV5-6 with TRBJ2-3, with TRBD1 identical over 9 bases. The CDR3 is made up of 18 amino acids. Losses at the gene ends were 1 base for V and 2 bases for J; bases not matched to a gene: 11. Germline V CDR1 and CDR2: SGHDT, YYEEEE. The CDR3 region has the DNA TGTGCCAGCAGCTTGCCCTTAGCCGGACAGGGGTACACAGATACGCAGTATTTT. Amino acids: CASSLPLAGQGYTDTQYF.

This chain connects TRBV7-9 to TRBJ1-5; 10 positions match TRBD1. The germline CDR1 and CDR2 sequences are SEHNR and FQNEAQ (reference sequence). With V trimmed by 5 bases and J by 2 bases, 3 bases remained unmatched. The CDR3 is made up of 15 amino acids. The CDR3 is CASSRDRGGNQPQHF. CDR3 DNA: TGTGCCAGCAGCCGGGACAGGGGAGGCAATCAGCCCCAGCATTTT. The complete variable domain, with remaining parts taken from reference TRBV7-9 and TRBJ1-5, reads DTGVSQNPRHKITKRGQNVTFRCDPISEHNRLYWYRQTLGQGPEFLTYFQNEAQLEKSRLLSDRFSAERPKGSFSTLEIQRTEQGDSAMYLCASSRDRGGNQPQHFGDGTRLSIL.

The chain is built from TRBV30 and TRBJ2-2, with D possibly being TRBD2 (5 bases). Germline assignment: CDR1 GTSNPN and CDR2 SVGIG (reference sequence). V was pared by 1 base and J by 0 bases, with 6 bases between. CDR3 size: 14 residues. The CDR3 DNA follows: TGTGCCTGGAGTGGAGGGACGAACACCGGGGAGCTGTTTTTT. The encoded protein is CAWSGGTNTGELFF.

This clone has just a few counts. The genes are TRBV28 and TRBJ1-5; 7 positions agree with TRBD1. Germline loops: CDR1 MDHEN, CDR2 SYDVKM. Germline trimming cut 5 bases from V and 1 base from J; bases unmatched to any gene: 8. This CDR3 has 16 amino acids. The chain's CDR3 is CASSLGTAISNQPQHF. CDR3 nucleotides: TGTGCCAGCAGTCTTGGGACAGCCATCAGCAATCAGCCCCAGCATTTT.

The chain combines TRBV4-3 with TRBJ2-5; 13 bases align to TRBD2. Germline V gene sequence: CDR1 LGHNA, CDR2 YSLEER. This CDR3 comprises 14 residues. J lost 7 bases, V lost 2 bases, and 1 base had no gene match. The CDR3 loop is CASSQRLAGGTQYF. CDR3 nucleotide sequence: TGCGCCAGCAGCCAAAGACTAGCGGGGGGGACCCAGTACTTC.

The sample holds a few counts of this clone. The V and J genes are TRBV7-9 and TRBJ2-1; 13 nucleotides match TRBD2. This CDR3 is built from 15 residues. The germline V gene has CDR1 SEHNR and CDR2 FQNEAQ (reference sequence). The V segment lost 5 bases and the J segment 10 bases; nucleotides outside the gene matches: 8. The CDR3 loop reads CASSISGLAGNEQFF. The DNA of the CDR3 is TGTGCCAGCAGCATTTCGGGACTAGCGGGAAACGAGCAGTTCTTC.

The chain recombines TRBV15 with TRBJ1-1; 12 nucleotides line up with TRBD1. CDR3 size: 14 residues. Germline values: CDR1 LNHNV, CDR2 YYDKDF (reference sequence). Trimming took 3 bases from V and 6 from J; bases not matched to a gene: 2. As DNA, the CDR3 is TGTGCCACCAGCAGCCGGGACAGGGGGCCTGAAGCTTTCTTT. Translated: CATSSRDRGPEAFF.

This clone has a handful of counts. J is TRBJ2-1 and V is TRBV9; D not certain. Germline assignment: CDR1 SGDLS and CDR2 YYNGEE. Between the trimmed V and J ends, which lost 2 bases and 5 bases, there was a span of 8 bases. This CDR3 comprises 13 residues. CDR3 sequence (DNA): TGTGCCAGCAGCGTGGCAGGTCACAATGAGCAGTTCTTC. It specifies CASSVAGHNEQFF.

This clone was counted a few times. The chain employs TRBV27 and TRBJ2-7; tentatively, D is TRBD2 (5 bases). Germline CDR1 is MNHEY and CDR2 is SMNVEV (reference sequence). The CDR3 has 13 amino acids. V was trimmed by 8 bases and J by 1 base, leaving 12 bases between them. CDR3 region: CASQKTNSYEQYF. The CDR3 bases are TGTGCCAGCCAGAAGACTAATTCCTACGAGCAGTACTTC.

This chain uses TRBV19 with TRBJ2-5; TRBD2 agrees at 7 bases. The V gene end was trimmed by 5 bases and the J gene end by 4 bases; junction bases not matched to a gene: 10. Per germline, CDR1 LNHDA and CDR2 SQIVND (reference sequence). This CDR3 region has 15 residues. The CDR3: CASSHGTTNGETQYF. DNA for the CDR3: TGTGCCAGTAGTCACGGGACTACCAACGGAGAGACCCAGTACTTC.

V is TRBV25-1 and J is TRBJ2-2; 10 bases map to TRBD1. The V gene's germline CDR1 is MGHDK and CDR2 SYGVNS. Germline trimming cut 1 base from V and 4 bases from J; bases unmatched to any gene: 3. The CDR3 has 16 amino acids. This CDR3 is CASSESGTGVTGELFF. CDR3 DNA sequence: TGTGCCAGCAGTGAATCCGGGACAGGGGTCACCGGGGAGCTGTTTTTT.

CDR3 sequence: CASSSQAYVTEAFF. DNA of the CDR3: TGTGCCAGCAGTTCACAGGCTTATGTGACTGAAGCTTTCTTT. The chain couples TRBV2 to TRBJ1-1; maybe TRBD1 (5 bases). The CDR3 length is 14 residues. From germline, CDR1 is SNHLY and CDR2 FYNNEI. Trimming removed 5 bases at V and 5 bases at J, with 15 bases between.

This clone turned up a few times. V and J are TRBV30 and TRBJ1-2, with D maybe TRBD1 (6 bases). The length of the CDR3 is 12 residues. With 2 bases removed from V and 5 bases from J, the gap between germline ends came to 9 bases. Germline V CDR1 and CDR2: GTSNPN, SVGIG (reference sequence). The CDR3 DNA reads TGTGCCTGGAGTTTACAGGGTTATGGCTACACCTTC. Translating it yields CAWSLQGYGYTF. The variable domain in full, completed from reference TRBV30 and TRBJ1-2, reads SQTIHQWPATLVQPVGSPLSLECTVEGTSNPNLYWYRQAAGRGLQLLFYSVGIGQISSEVPQNLSASRPQDRQFILSSKKLLLSDSGFYLCAWSLQGYGYTFGSGTRLTVV.

The table lists this clone with a few counts. This chain joins TRBV5-1 and TRBJ2-7; TRBD2 agrees at 10 bases. Looked up from germline, CDR1 is SGHRS and CDR2 is YFSETQ. After removal of 3 bases from V and 5 bases from J, the junction contained 5 bases not matched to a gene. The CDR3 runs to 14 residues. CDR3: CASSSWTSGDEQYF. In DNA form, the CDR3 reads TGCGCCAGCAGCTCGTGGACTAGCGGTGACGAGCAGTACTTC.

In its sample, this clone was seen a few times. The chain employs TRBV10-3 and TRBJ1-2; 9 positions agree with TRBD1. This CDR3 is built from 13 residues. The germline CDR1 and CDR2 sequences are ENHRY and SYGVKD. V trimming: 7 bases; J trimming: 4 bases; junction bases outside the gene matches: 4. Here the CDR3 reads CAINRGQGYGYTF. The CDR3 region has the DNA TGTGCCATCAACCGGGGACAGGGCTATGGCTACACCTTC.

In its sample, this clone was seen a few times. This chain joins TRBV14 and TRBJ1-1; D uncertain. V was pared by 4 bases and J by 3 bases, with 9 bases between. CDR3 length: 13 residues. CDR1 is SGHDN, CDR2 FVKESK, per germline. The CDR3 sequence is CASSRYEDTEAFF. CDR3 DNA sequence: TGTGCCAGCAGCCGGTACGAGGACACTGAAGCTTTCTTT.

This clone was counted a few times. The V call is TRBV16, the J call TRBJ1-1; a possible D gene is TRBD1 (5 bases). The CDR3 contains 14 residues. Per the germline V gene, CDR1 is KGHSY and CDR2 is FQNENV. Deletions cut 0 bases from V and 4 bases from J, with 9 bases between. CDR3 loop: CASSQSGGSTEAFF. The CDR3 region has the DNA TGTGCCAGCAGCCAATCGGGGGGGTCCACTGAAGCTTTCTTT.

This clone was recorded a few times. J is TRBJ2-7 and V is TRBV29-1; D is undetermined. The CDR3 spans 12 residues. The V gene lost 4 bases and the J gene lost 0 bases, with 7 bases spanning the gap. CDR1 is SQVTM and CDR2 is ANQGSEA in the germline V gene. DNA for the CDR3: TGCAGCGTTGTAACTGTCTCCTACGAGCAGTACTTC. This translates into CSVVTVSYEQYF.